The 16 T cell receptor beta chains below all came from one sample that was sequenced in a study of T cells in Graves' hyperthyroidism and ophthalmopathy. What was amplified from RNA transcripts were TCR beta CDR3 regions. Researchers ran a first-round RT-PCR on the TCR CDR3 using the HTBI primer set. TCRdb re-called the multiplex PCR reads through MiXCR, storing one row per CDR3 protein. The data hold around 660,000 distinct CDR3 sequences, with about 45% observed a single time. The sequencing input was peripheral blood or thyroid tissue (not recorded which). These receptors all stem from an adult man with Graves' disease, either hyperthyroidism or ophthalmopathy (not recorded which).

The chain combines TRBV5-6 with TRBJ2-5, with D uncertain. Trimming shortened V by 3 bases and J by 5 bases, and 17 bases separated the two germline ends. The CDR3 consists of 15 residues. The germline CDR1 and CDR2 sequences are SGHDT and YYEEEE. The CDR3 protein is CASSSAGSPSETQYF. The CDR3 nucleotides are TGTGCCAGCAGCTCGGCCGGAAGTCCTTCGGAGACCCAGTACTTC.

This chain connects TRBV24-1 to TRBJ1-1; 9 nucleotides align to TRBD1. The V segment lost 4 bases and the J segment 6 bases; nucleotides outside the gene matches: 8. Germline loops: CDR1 KGHDR, CDR2 SFDVKD. The CDR3 runs to 15 residues. The CDR3 is CATSDLTGGRAEAFF. In DNA form, the CDR3 reads TGTGCCACCAGTGACTTGACAGGGGGGAGGGCTGAAGCTTTCTTT.

This chain connects TRBV9 to TRBJ2-2; TRBD2 matches 11 bases. The CDR3 consists of 16 residues. V gave up 4 bases and J gave up 8 bases; unmatched junction bases: 10. The V gene's germline CDR1 is SGDLS and CDR2 YYNGEE. The CDR3 loop is CASSFGLAGGSGELFF. In DNA form, the CDR3 reads TGTGCCAGCAGCTTTGGGCTAGCGGGAGGAAGTGGGGAGCTGTTTTTT.

The V and J genes are TRBV25-1 and TRBJ2-7, with D unclear. CDR1 and CDR2 from the germline V gene are MGHDK and SYGVNS. The V gene lost 0 bases and the J gene lost 0 bases, with 9 bases spanning the gap. The CDR3 is made up of 15 amino acids. The chain's CDR3 is CASSEYGQASYEQYF. The DNA for the CDR3 is TGTGCCAGCAGTGAATACGGCCAGGCCTCCTACGAGCAGTACTTC.

The chain carries TRBV25-1 and TRBJ1-6, with 7 bases that match TRBD1. The V gene's germline CDR1 is MGHDK and CDR2 SYGVNS. The CDR3 length is 15 residues. The V gene end was trimmed by 5 bases and the J gene end by 7 bases; junction bases not matched to a gene: 8. CDR3 protein: CASSLSGGTNSPLHF. In nucleotides, the CDR3 is TGTGCCAGCAGTCTTTCAGGGGGTACGAATTCACCCCTCCACTTT. Based on the CDR3 plus reference TRBV25-1 and TRBJ1-6, the full variable domain is EADIYQTPRYLVIGTGKKITLECSQTMGHDKMYWYQQDPGMELHLIHYSYGVNSTEKGDLSSESTVSRIRTEHFPLTLESARPSHTSQYLCASSLSGGTNSPLHFGNGTRLTVT.

On this clonotype: This may be a read error, as it is one base from a much larger clone. The CDR3 here is CASSDATGTEAFF. Here the CDR3 DNA reads TGTGCCAGCAGCGACGCAACGGGCACTGAAGCTTTCTTT. The V call is TRBV6-1, the J call TRBJ1-1; D call uncertain. This CDR3 is 13 amino acids long. Per germline, CDR1 MNHNS and CDR2 SASEGT. The germline V and J ends were trimmed by 6 bases and 4 bases, with 12 bases remaining between them.

V and J are TRBV24-1 and TRBJ2-5; 11 positions agree with TRBD2. The V gene's germline CDR1 is KGHDR and CDR2 SFDVKD. The CDR3 is 14 residues long. V lost 6 bases and J lost 2; bases outside the gene matches: 1. The CDR3 loop reads CATSTSGRQETQYF. The CDR3 DNA follows: TGTGCCACCAGTACTAGCGGGAGACAAGAGACCCAGTACTTC.

This clonotype was seen a single time. This chain connects TRBV5-1 to TRBJ1-1; D is perhaps TRBD1 (5 bases). The CDR3 loop spans 15 amino acids. Germline values: CDR1 SGHRS, CDR2 YFSETQ. V gave up 0 bases and J gave up 1 base, with 10 bases separating them. CDR3 bases: TGCGCCAGCAGCTTGGAAGGGGTTCGGAACACTGAAGCTTTCTTT. The encoded protein is CASSLEGVRNTEAFF.

Comments on this clonotype: A much bigger clone sits one base away, suggesting this may be a read error. The chain is built from TRBV2 and TRBJ2-5; D may correspond to TRBD1 or TRBD2 (6 bases each). This CDR3 region has 14 residues. Germline assignment: CDR1 SNHLY and CDR2 FYNNEI. The CDR3 DNA is TGTGCCAGCACAAAGGGGGGCAGCCAAGAGACCCGGTACTTC. Translating gives CASTKGGSQETRYF.

This clonotype was picked up many times. The chain is built from TRBV29-1 and TRBJ2-5, with D perhaps TRBD1 (5 bases). Trimming took 5 bases from V and 2 from J, leaving 9 bases between them. CDR1 and CDR2 from the germline V gene are SQVTM and ANQGSEA. The CDR3 runs 12 residues. The DNA for the CDR3 is TGCAGCGTTACAGGTGTACAAGAGACCCAGTACTTC. Its translation: CSVTGVQETQYF.

This clonotype was picked up a small number of times. The chain employs TRBV12-3 or TRBV12-4 and TRBJ1-2; D gene ambiguous. The CDR3 spans 13 residues. V was trimmed by 3 bases and J by 8 bases, leaving 13 bases between them. The chain's CDR3 is CASSFEGPGGYTF. CDR3 coding DNA: TGTGCCAGCAGTTTTGAAGGCCCCGGCGGCTACACCTTC.

Note on this clonotype: The junction differs from germline at one of its ends, possibly a read error. This CDR3 reads CASSELRDMGAYAF. CDR3 coding DNA: TGTGCCAGCAGTGAATTACGGGACATGGGGGCCTACGCCTTC. V and J are TRBV25-1 and TRBJ1-2; TRBD1 might be the D (6 bases). This CDR3 contains 14 residues. Germline values: CDR1 MGHDK, CDR2 SYGVNS.

In its sample, this clonotype was seen a few times. The chain joins TRBV9 to TRBJ1-1; the D is unclear. Germline-derived CDR1 and CDR2 are SGDLS and YYNGEE. The CDR3 covers 14 residues. The germline V and J ends were trimmed by 0 bases and 4 bases, with 10 bases remaining between them. In nucleotides, the CDR3 is TGTGCCAGCAGCGTAGTAGGACTGAGCACTGAAGCTTTCTTT. Translating gives CASSVVGLSTEAFF.

This chain joins TRBV11-2 and TRBJ1-2; D unclear. The CDR3 covers 14 residues. Germline loops: CDR1 SGHAT, CDR2 FQNNGV. V lost 5 bases, J lost 5 bases, and 15 bases lay in between. The CDR3 protein is CASSHPALAYGYTF. The CDR3 region has the DNA TGTGCCAGCAGCCACCCGGCTCTGGCTTATGGCTACACCTTC.

The table lists this clonotype with a few counts. The chain is built from TRBV20-1 and TRBJ1-4; no reliable D call. The V end was cut by 3 bases, the J end by 0 bases, with 8 bases between. Germline V gives CDR1 DFQATT, CDR2 SNEGSKA (reference sequence). The CDR3 contains 14 residues. CDR3 in DNA: TGCAGTGCTAGGGTGAGAGCAACTAATGAAAAACTGTTTTTT. Protein: CSARVRATNEKLFF.

With respect to this clonotype: A read error is possible here, since a much larger clone lies one base away. V gene TRBV29-1 combines with J gene TRBJ2-7; 11 bases agree with TRBD1. Germline V lookup: CDR1 SQVTM, CDR2 ANQGSEA. Germline trimming cut 4 bases from V and 2 bases from J; bases unmatched to any gene: 1. The CDR3 length is 13 residues. The CDR3 here is CSVVGQGAYEQYF. The CDR3 coding sequence is TGCAGCGTTGTGGGACAGGGGGCCTACGAGCAGTACTTC.